What follows are 20 T cell receptor beta chains derived from one specimen sequenced in a study of cytomegalovirus exposure and HLA in healthy donors (dated by TCRdb to between 2016 and 2019). Library method: the immunoSEQ multiplex PCR assay. For the multiplex PCR, a mixture combining 60 forward primers for TCR Vbeta segments and 13 reverse primers for TCR Jbeta segments was used. TCRdb took this table from immuneACCESS and kept in-frame rearrangements with V and J called. Such tables lack part of the clones; where checked against another copy, unresolved V genes explain under half of the gap, and the rest is unexplained. For this sample there are 150,000 or so clones; about 75% appear just once. The ten top clones hold around 3.4% of the sample. The material sequenced was PBMCs. The receptor source for this set is a man aged 35 to 55 in good health and CMV-seronegative.

This clone came up once. V usage is TRBV30 and J usage is TRBJ2-7, with 8 bases matching TRBD1. Germline values: CDR1 GTSNPN, CDR2 SVGIG (reference sequence). CDR3 length equals 13 residues. V shed 4 bases, J shed 3 bases, and the junction held 5 bases outside the gene matches. This CDR3 reads CAWNRDRLYEQYF. In DNA form, the CDR3 reads TGTGCCTGGAACCGGGACAGGCTCTACGAGCAGTACTTC.

The chain joins TRBV7-2 to TRBJ1-6, with a possible D match to TRBD1 (6 bases). The CDR3 spans 15 residues. The V end lost 6 bases, the J end lost 0 bases, and 9 bases lay between the germline ends. In germline, CDR1 is SGHTA, CDR2 FQGNSA. CDR3 DNA: TGTGCCAGCAGATCAGGGGACTCCTATAATTCACCCCTCCACTTT. Protein sequence: CASRSGDSYNSPLHF.

V gene TRBV7-2 combines with J gene TRBJ2-4; the match to TRBD1 covers 10 bases. Germline V gene sequence: CDR1 SGHTA, CDR2 FQGNSA. With 5 bases clipped from V and 6 bases from J, the junction kept 4 bases outside the gene matches. The CDR3 runs 14 residues. The CDR3 here is CASSRQGAVNIQYF. The CDR3 DNA reads as TGTGCCAGCAGCCGACAGGGGGCAGTAAACATTCAGTACTTC.

This clone has only a few counts. The chain combines TRBV4-1 with TRBJ2-7; the D gene is possibly TRBD2 (5 bases). CDR3 length: 15 residues. The germline V and J ends were trimmed by 2 bases and 3 bases, with 14 bases remaining between them. In germline, CDR1 is MGHRA, CDR2 YSYEKL. Here the CDR3 DNA reads TGCGCCAGCAGCCAACCCGGGGAAGGGCTCTACGAGCAGTACTTC. This encodes CASSQPGEGLYEQYF.

This chain joins TRBV7-2 and TRBJ2-1, with 10 positions matching TRBD2. Germline V gene data show CDR1 as SGHTA and CDR2 as FQGNSA. This CDR3 region has 15 residues. After removal of 3 bases from V and 2 bases from J, the junction contained 1 base not matched to a gene. This CDR3 reads CASSFSGGTYNEQFF. For the CDR3, the DNA is TGTGCCAGCAGCTTTAGCGGGGGGACCTACAATGAGCAGTTCTTC.

This clone was seen just once. The V and J genes are TRBV5-1 and TRBJ2-3; a weak D match, TRBD2 (6 bases). The CDR3 is 17 amino acids. V shed 1 base and J shed 4 bases, with 19 bases lying between them. Germline CDR1 reads SGHRS; CDR2 reads YFSETQ. CDR3 DNA sequence: TGCGCCAGCAGCTTGACCCTGGGCGGAACTAGCTCAGATACGCAGTATTTT. This codes for CASSLTLGGTSSDTQYF.

In this sample, this clone turned up a few times. The chain combines TRBV28 with TRBJ1-1; 7 bases agree with TRBD1. There are 15 residues in the CDR3. The V gene end was trimmed by 6 bases and the J gene end by 2 bases; junction bases not matched to a gene: 9. Germline V gene lookup returns CDR1 MDHEN and CDR2 SYDVKM. The CDR3 loop reads CASSRTGQANTEAFF. In nucleotides, the CDR3 is TGTGCCAGCAGCCGAACCGGACAGGCTAACACTGAAGCTTTCTTT.

In this sample, this clone turned up a few times. This sequence joins TRBV10-1 and TRBJ1-1; 9 bases agree with TRBD1. In germline, CDR1 is WNHNN, CDR2 SYGVQD (reference sequence). There are 17 residues in the CDR3. J gave up 0 bases and V 7 bases, and 12 bases lay outside the gene matches. The CDR3: CASIQPGQGYMNTEAFF. The CDR3 coding sequence is TGCGCCAGCATACAACCGGGACAGGGATACATGAACACTGAAGCTTTCTTT.

The chain recombines TRBV9 with TRBJ2-7, with D hard to call. With 1 base removed from V and 0 bases from J, the gap between germline ends came to 11 bases. The V gene's germline CDR1 is SGDLS and CDR2 YYNGEE. The CDR3 spans 15 residues. CDR3 protein: CASSVLVGTSYEQYF. The CDR3 DNA reads TGTGCCAGCAGCGTATTAGTGGGCACCTCCTACGAGCAGTACTTC. Full variable domain (outside the CDR3, taken from reference TRBV9 and TRBJ2-7): DSGVTQTPKHLITATGQRVTLRCSPRSGDLSVYWYQQSLDQGLQFLIQYYNGEERAKGNILERFSAQQFPDLHSELNLSSLELGDSALYFCASSVLVGTSYEQYFGPGTRLTVT.

This rearrangement joins TRBV7-9 to TRBJ1-2; TRBD1 is a possible D gene (6 bases). The CDR3 consists of 13 residues. Trimming pared 5 bases from V and 4 bases from J, leaving 11 bases between. Germline CDR1 SEHNR, CDR2 FQNEAQ (reference sequence). In DNA, the CDR3 is TGTGCCAGCAGCCGTACAGGGCCCTATGGCTACACCTTC. Residues: CASSRTGPYGYTF.

This chain links TRBV7-2 with TRBJ1-5; TRBD1 agrees at 10 bases. The length of the CDR3 is 16 residues. In germline, CDR1 is SGHTA, CDR2 FQGNSA. J was trimmed by 2 bases and V by 0 bases; bases with no gene match: 1. CDR3 DNA sequence: TGTGCCAGCAGCTTAGCGACAGGGGGCGGCAATCAGCCCCAGCATTTT. Its protein product is CASSLATGGGNQPQHF. Complete variable domain (other parts from reference TRBV7-2 and TRBJ1-5): GAGVSQSPSNKVTEKGKDVELRCDPISGHTALYWYRQSLGQGLEFLIYFQGNSAPDKSGLPSDRFSAERTGGSVSTLTIQRTQQEDSAVYLCASSLATGGGNQPQHFGDGTRLSIL.

This clone has a handful of counts. The gene calls are TRBV7-3 and TRBJ2-1; the match to TRBD2 covers 9 bases. V was clipped by 4 bases and J by 7 bases; unmatched bases: 2. The CDR3 totals 13 residues. Germline-derived CDR1 and CDR2 are SGHTA and FQGTGA. The DNA for the CDR3 is TGTGCCAGCAGCTCGAGCGGGGGGAATGAGCAGTTCTTC. Amino acids: CASSSSGGNEQFF.

The chain couples TRBV20-1 to TRBJ2-7, with D perhaps TRBD2 (6 bases). The ends were cut back, 3 bases at V and 7 bases at J, with 10 bases in the middle. Germline CDR1 is DFQATT and CDR2 is SNEGSKA (reference sequence). The CDR3 has 11 residues. CDR3 coding DNA: TGCAGTGCTAGCGGGGACTGGGAGCAGTACTTC. It yields the protein CSASGDWEQYF.

In its sample, this clone was seen a few times. The gene calls are TRBV7-2 and TRBJ1-5, with 12 nucleotides matching TRBD1. The length of the CDR3 is 18 residues. V lost 0 bases, J lost 1 base, and 4 bases stayed unmatched. Germline V gene lookup returns CDR1 SGHTA and CDR2 FQGNSA. CDR3: CASSLAGTGGASNQPQHF. The CDR3 DNA is TGTGCCAGCAGCTTAGCGGGGACAGGGGGCGCCAGCAATCAGCCCCAGCATTTT.

CDR3 amino acids: CASSFTTSAIYNEQFF. The CDR3 DNA follows: TGTGCCAGCAGCTTTACTACTAGCGCAATTTACAATGAGCAGTTCTTC. This sequence joins TRBV7-2 and TRBJ2-1, with 7 bases lining up with TRBD2. Germline CDR1 is SGHTA and CDR2 is FQGNSA. The CDR3 loop spans 16 amino acids. Losses at the gene ends were 3 bases for V and 4 bases for J; bases not matched to a gene: 9. The full variable domain, with the rest looked up from reference TRBV7-2 and TRBJ2-1, is GAGVSQSPSNKVTEKGKDVELRCDPISGHTALYWYRQSLGQGLEFLIYFQGNSAPDKSGLPSDRFSAERTGGSVSTLTIQRTQQEDSAVYLCASSFTTSAIYNEQFFGPGTRLTVL.

V usage is TRBV5-8 and J usage is TRBJ1-4, with TRBD1 matching over 11 bases. CDR3 length equals 16 residues. Germline CDR1 reads SGHTS; CDR2 reads YDEGEE. Trimming removed 4 bases from V and 3 bases from J; junction bases left unmatched: 5. CDR3 bases: TGTGCCAGCAGCAAGGACAGGGGGCTCTCTAATGAAAAACTGTTTTTT. Translation: CASSKDRGLSNEKLFF.

This clone was seen a few times. The genes are TRBV7-9 and TRBJ1-5; 7 bases fit TRBD1. Germline CDR1 SEHNR, CDR2 FQNEAQ (reference sequence). The J segment lost 6 bases and the V segment lost 6 bases, leaving 5 bases of the junction unmatched. CDR3 size: 13 residues. The CDR3 loop reads CASSATGPQPQHF. The CDR3 DNA reads as TGTGCCAGCAGTGCGACAGGGCCTCAGCCCCAGCATTTT.

Concerning this clone itself: The CDR3 does not end in the conserved phenylalanine or tryptophan, so this is likely a read error. This rearrangement joins TRBV5-1 to TRBJ2-7; D may be TRBD1 (5 bases). CDR1 is SGHRS, CDR2 YFSETQ, per germline. The CDR3 extends over 15 amino acids. Trimming left V 1 base short and J 1 base short, with 12 bases between. For the CDR3, the DNA is TGCGCCAGCAGCTTGAGGTCGCAGGGTTCCTACGAGCAGTACCTC. Encoded protein: CASSLRSQGSYEQYL.

V gene TRBV5-5 combines with J gene TRBJ2-3, with 9 bases identical to TRBD2. The ends lost 4 bases at V and 1 base at J; junction bases unmatched: 4. Germline V gene data show CDR1 as SGHKS and CDR2 as YYEKEE (reference sequence). The CDR3 runs to 15 residues. CDR3 region: CASSLWTSGTDTQYF. The CDR3 coding sequence is TGTGCCAGCAGCCTCTGGACTAGCGGCACAGATACGCAGTATTTT.

The rearrangement links TRBV5-1 to TRBJ2-7; 10 bases line up with TRBD1. The CDR3 has 15 residues. J gave up 1 base and V 2 bases, and 3 bases lay outside the gene matches. Germline V lookup: CDR1 SGHRS, CDR2 YFSETQ. This CDR3 is CASSLRDRGSYEQYF. CDR3 coding DNA: TGCGCCAGCAGCTTAAGGGACAGGGGATCCTACGAGCAGTACTTC.